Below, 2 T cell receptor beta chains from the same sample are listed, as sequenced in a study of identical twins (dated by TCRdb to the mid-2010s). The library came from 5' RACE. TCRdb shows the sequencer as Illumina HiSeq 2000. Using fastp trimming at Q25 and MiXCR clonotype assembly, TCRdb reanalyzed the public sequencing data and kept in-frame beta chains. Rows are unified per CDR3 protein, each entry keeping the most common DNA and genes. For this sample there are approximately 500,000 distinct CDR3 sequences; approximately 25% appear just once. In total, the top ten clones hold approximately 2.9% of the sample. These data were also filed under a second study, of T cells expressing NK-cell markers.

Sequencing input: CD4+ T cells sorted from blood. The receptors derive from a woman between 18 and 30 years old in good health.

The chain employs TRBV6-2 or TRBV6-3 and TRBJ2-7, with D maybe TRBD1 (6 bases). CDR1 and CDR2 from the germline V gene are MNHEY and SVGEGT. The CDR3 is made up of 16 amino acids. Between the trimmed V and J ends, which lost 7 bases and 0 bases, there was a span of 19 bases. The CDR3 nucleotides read TGTGCCAGCACGGTCCACACCACAGGGAGCTCCTACGAGCAGTACTTC. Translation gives CASTVHTTGSSYEQYF.

The CDR3 is CSAREKGSPLHF. For the CDR3, the DNA is TGCAGTGCTAGAGAGAAGGGTTCACCCCTCCACTTT. The chain has TRBV20-1 and TRBJ1-6; no clear D gene. Germline CDR1 DFQATT, CDR2 SNEGSKA (reference sequence). The CDR3 is 12 amino acids. The germline V and J ends were trimmed by 0 bases and 9 bases, with 6 bases remaining between them.